A selection of T cell receptor beta chains follows, all from one sample in a study of T cell responses to AZD1222 COVID-19 vaccine. This table comes from immunoSEQ multiplex PCR, and its TCRdb copy is limited to in-frame clones, with some not included. Here the sample spans roughly 100,000 clones, approximately 89% being singletons. The material sequenced was peripheral blood, taken 28 days after the second dose of the MenACWY control vaccine. These receptors were obtained from an adult who received the MenACWY meningococcal vaccine as a control. The CDR3 runs from the conserved cysteine through the conserved F or W. The order of the fields is D gene, V gene, J gene, CDR3 DNA, CDR3 protein. D genes are given only for firm matches.

>-|TRBV28|TRBJ2-7
TGTGCCAGCAGTTTAGGTCTCTCCTACGAGCAGTACTTC
CASSLGLSYEQYF
>-|TRBV28|TRBJ1-4
TGTGCCAGCAGTCCGAGCACACGTGAAAAACTGTTTTTT
CASSPSTREKLFF
>-|TRBV4-1|TRBJ2-7
TGCGCCAGCAGCCAAGATTCCGGGACGGAGACCTACGAGCAGTACTTC
CASSQDSGTETYEQYF
>TRBD2|TRBV19|TRBJ2-1
TGTGCCAGTAGGGCTAGCGGTGCTCCCTACAATGAGCAGTTCTTC
CASRASGAPYNEQFF
>TRBD1|TRBV11-2|TRBJ2-1
TGTGCCAGCAGCTTGCAGGGGGCCAATGATAATGAGCAGTTCTTC
CASSLQGANDNEQFF
>TRBD1|TRBV27|TRBJ1-1
TGTGCCAGCAGTTTTCTCCGGACAGGGACTGAAGCTTTCTTT
CASSFLRTGTEAFF
>-|TRBV29-1|TRBJ1-4
TGCAGCGTTAACGGTGGGGGCTCTGAAAAACTGTTTTTT
CSVNGGGSEKLFF
>TRBD1|TRBV19|TRBJ1-3
TGTGCCAGTAGGGACAGGGGAACTGGAAACACCATATATTTT
CASRDRGTGNTIYF
>-|TRBV7-2|TRBJ2-3
TGTGCCAGCAGCTTGTCCGGGGACAGCACAGATACGCAGTATTTT
CASSLSGDSTDTQYF
>TRBD2|TRBV4-2|TRBJ2-2
TGTGCCAGCAGCCGGGGGGGAGATAGTTCTGACACCGGGGAGCTGTTTTTT
CASSRGGDSSDTGELFF
>-|TRBV5-5|TRBJ2-5
TGTGCCAGCAGCTTGGGACCCACAGGGTCGGTGGAGACCCAGTACTTC
CASSLGPTGSVETQYF
>TRBD1|TRBV6-6|TRBJ1-6
TGTGCCAGCAGTTCGGACAGGGATTTTTCACCCCTCCACTTT
CASSSDRDFSPLHF
>-|TRBV5-1|TRBJ2-7
TGCGCCAGCAGCTTGGATCCAGACTCCTACGAGCAGTACTTC
CASSLDPDSYEQYF
>-|TRBV28|TRBJ1-6
TGTGCCAGCAGTCGTCCCGGTGGGAATTCACCCCTCCACTTT
CASSRPGGNSPLHF